This T cell receptor beta chain is from a study of post-analysis software for immune sequencing data (dated by TCRdb to between 2014 and 2017). Notes on the research overall: The recorded disease courses included relapsing-remitting, secondary progressive and progressive-relapsing multiple sclerosis, and some patients had no subtype annotation. The patient repertoires were set against around ten previously published healthy control repertoires from donors whose ages ranged from roughly 6 to 27 years. A subset of samples was prepared in parallel using single-end sample barcoding, then pooled and co-amplified after Illumina adapter ligation. Study-wide findings and limitations: The multiple sclerosis patient group was slightly younger than the control group. When samples were clustered directly using the F measure, samples prepared in the same batch co-clustered strongly, which prompted a batch-effect correction. Multiple sclerosis patients had significantly lower normalized Chao1 diversity than controls, a result that suggests substantial peripheral T-cell clonal expansion. Roughly 5 TRBV segments, including TRBV5-6, TRBV5-1 and TRBV20-1, were significantly more frequent in patients than controls.

To demonstrate the VDJtools post-analysis software, TCR beta repertoires were profiled from the peripheral blood of roughly 12 young patients with multiple sclerosis. Multiple sclerosis patients were children and adolescents aged about 6 to 16 years. CDR1 and CDR2 are read off the germline V gene as SQVTM and ANQGSEA. Counted from cysteine to phenylalanine, this CDR3 has 13 amino acids. The retained sequence is limited to the CDR3, 39 bases, with the frame set at the first base. Notes on this clonotype: What this receptor recognizes is not known. Base qualities are not at hand, and no much larger clone is one base apart.

The protocol used for the library was PCR. TCRdb names Illumina HiSeq 2500 as the instrument used. To reduce PCR and sequencing biases, unique molecular identifiers were built into the TCR beta cDNA libraries. Per 1 to 10 million input T cells, roughly 0.5 million cDNA molecules were obtained, such that each molecule approximated one T cell. The same protocol used for the earlier healthy control dataset was applied to prepare and sequence the patient libraries. Within a given batch, samples were prepared together, multiplexed and sequenced on the same HiSeq lane. The study's processing was this. Raw barcoded reads were processed with MIGEC, and single-read molecular identifier groups were discarded before consensus assembly and CDR3 extraction. VDJtools was used for post-analysis of the clonotype tables, with diversity normalized by down-sampling every dataset to the smallest sample size. Repertoire overlap clustering matched CDR3 amino acid but not nucleotide sequences to correct batch-related cross-sample contamination. TCRdb reprocessing: public reads trimmed at Q25 with fastp, clones called with MiXCR, in-frame beta chains kept. Identical CDR3 protein sequences are pooled into one entry, listed with their most common genes and DNA. The V and J calls were not made by the authors but by TCRdb's processing. This sample has about 540,000 distinct CDR3 sequences in its table, and 34% of those were observed once. Approximately 6% of the sample is held by the ten biggest clonotypes.

The TCR was taken from a girl under 18 with multiple sclerosis. The V gene is TRBV29-1 and the J gene is TRBJ2-7; TRBD2 aligns with 7 central bases. The J call may be in error: the DNA end matches TRBJ2-5 better. Sequencing was carried out using blood. In nucleotide form, the sequence is TGCAGCGTTGAAGATCGGGGAGGGGAGACCCAGTACTTC. This sequence encodes CSVEDRGGETQYF.